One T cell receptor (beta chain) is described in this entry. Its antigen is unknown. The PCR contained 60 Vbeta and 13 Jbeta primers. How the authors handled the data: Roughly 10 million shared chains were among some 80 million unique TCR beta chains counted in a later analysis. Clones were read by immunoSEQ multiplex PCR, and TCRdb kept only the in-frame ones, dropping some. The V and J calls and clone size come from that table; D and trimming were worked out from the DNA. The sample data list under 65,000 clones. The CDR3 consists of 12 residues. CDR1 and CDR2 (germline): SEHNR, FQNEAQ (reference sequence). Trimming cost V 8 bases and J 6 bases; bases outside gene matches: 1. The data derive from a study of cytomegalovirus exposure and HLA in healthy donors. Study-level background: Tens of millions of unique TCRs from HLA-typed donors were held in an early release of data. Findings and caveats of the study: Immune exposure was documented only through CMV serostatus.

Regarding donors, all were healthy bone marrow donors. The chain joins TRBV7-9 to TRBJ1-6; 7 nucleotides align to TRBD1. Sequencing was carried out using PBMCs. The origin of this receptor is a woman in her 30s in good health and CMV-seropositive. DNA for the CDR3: TGTGCCAGCGGGGACAGTAATTCACCCCTCCACTTT. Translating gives CASGDSNSPLHF.